This T cell receptor (beta chain) appears in the sequencing data of a study of T-cell memory formation after mild COVID-19. Study as a whole: Each donor largely had its own TCR clusters.

It was 5'RACE with constant-segment primers that produced the TCR alpha and TCR beta cDNA libraries, which carried sample barcodes and UMIs. From the 5' RACE reads, TCRdb called clonotypes with MiXCR, one entry per CDR3 protein. In the table there are approximately 400,000 distinct CDR3 sequences, approximately 19% of which are singletons. Comment on this clonotype: Its antigen remains unidentified.

Study conclusions and caveats: Whether second-wave clones peaking at day 37 were SARS-CoV-2 specific went unconfirmed. Largely, contracting CD4+ clones fell within CM and EM, and contracting CD8+ clones within EMRA.

The CDR3 spans 15 residues. The V and J ends lost 1 base and 4 bases, in that order; junction bases with no gene match: 8. Germline assignment: CDR1 SGHRS and CDR2 YFSETQ. The V gene is TRBV5-1, the J gene TRBJ2-7; 7 nucleotides agree with TRBD1. Sample: PBMCs or a T cell subset sorted from them (not recorded which). The TCR was taken from a man between 18 and 35 years old who had mild COVID-19 (a few samples of this study predate the infection). Cell type and time point are not known. CDR3 protein: CASSLQGEGVYEQYF. The CDR3 DNA follows: TGCGCCAGCAGCTTGCAGGGGGAAGGCGTGTACGAGCAGTACTTC.